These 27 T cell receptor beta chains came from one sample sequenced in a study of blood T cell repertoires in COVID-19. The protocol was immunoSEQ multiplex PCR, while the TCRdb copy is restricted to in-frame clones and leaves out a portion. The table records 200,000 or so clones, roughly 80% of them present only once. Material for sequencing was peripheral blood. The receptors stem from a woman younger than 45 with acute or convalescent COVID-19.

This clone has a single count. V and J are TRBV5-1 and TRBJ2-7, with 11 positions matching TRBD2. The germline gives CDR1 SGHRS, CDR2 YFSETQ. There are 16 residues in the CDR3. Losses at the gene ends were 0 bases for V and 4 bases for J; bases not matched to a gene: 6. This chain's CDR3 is CASSLGGTSGSYEQYF. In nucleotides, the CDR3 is TGCGCCAGCAGCTTGGGCGGAACTAGCGGGAGTTACGAGCAGTACTTC. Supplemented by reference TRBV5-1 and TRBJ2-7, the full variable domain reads KAGVTQTPRYLIKTRGQQVTLSCSPISGHRSVSWYQQTPGQGLQFLFEYFSETQRNKGNFPGRFSGRQFSNSRSEMNVSTLELGDSALYLCASSLGGTSGSYEQYFGPGTRLTVT.

CDR3 sequence (DNA): TGCGCCAGCAGCCGTTTGTGGGACGGGGGGAGCGAGACCCAGTACTTC. As protein: CASSRLWDGGSETQYF. V usage is TRBV5-1 and J usage is TRBJ2-5; 7 bases map to TRBD2. This CDR3 region has 16 residues. The V gene's germline CDR1 is SGHRS and CDR2 YFSETQ. The V and J ends lost 4 bases and 5 bases, in that order; junction bases with no gene match: 14. The full variable domain, in which reference TRBV5-1 and TRBJ2-5 provide the parts outside the CDR3, is KAGVTQTPRYLIKTRGQQVTLSCSPISGHRSVSWYQQTPGQGLQFLFEYFSETQRNKGNFPGRFSGRQFSNSRSEMNVSTLELGDSALYLCASSRLWDGGSETQYFGPGTRLLVL.

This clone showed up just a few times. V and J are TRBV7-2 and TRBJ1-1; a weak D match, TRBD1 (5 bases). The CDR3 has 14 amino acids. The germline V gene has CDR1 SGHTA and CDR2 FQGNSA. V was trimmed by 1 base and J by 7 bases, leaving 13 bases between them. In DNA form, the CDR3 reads TGTGCCAGCAGCTTAGTTGTGATGGGGGGTGAAGCTTTCTTT. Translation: CASSLVVMGGEAFF.

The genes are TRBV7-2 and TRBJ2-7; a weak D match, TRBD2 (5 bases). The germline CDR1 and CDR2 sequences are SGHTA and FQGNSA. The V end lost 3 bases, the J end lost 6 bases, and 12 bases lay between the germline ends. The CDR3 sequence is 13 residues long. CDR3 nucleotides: TGTGCCAGCAGCTTGGCGGGTCGGTTCGAGCAGTACTTC. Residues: CASSLAGRFEQYF.

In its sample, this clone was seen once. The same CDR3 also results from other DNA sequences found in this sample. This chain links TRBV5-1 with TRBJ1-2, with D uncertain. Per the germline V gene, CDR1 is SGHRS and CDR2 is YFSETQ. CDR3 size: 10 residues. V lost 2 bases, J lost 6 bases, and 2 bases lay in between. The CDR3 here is CASSFNGYTF. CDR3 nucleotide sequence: TGCGCCAGCAGCTTCAATGGCTACACCTTC.

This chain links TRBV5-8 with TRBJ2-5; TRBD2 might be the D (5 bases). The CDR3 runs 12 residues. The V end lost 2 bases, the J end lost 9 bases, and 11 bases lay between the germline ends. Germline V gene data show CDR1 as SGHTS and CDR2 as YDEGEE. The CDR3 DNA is TGTGCCAGCAGCTTAGGGTTCGGGGCCCAGTACTTC. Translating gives CASSLGFGAQYF.

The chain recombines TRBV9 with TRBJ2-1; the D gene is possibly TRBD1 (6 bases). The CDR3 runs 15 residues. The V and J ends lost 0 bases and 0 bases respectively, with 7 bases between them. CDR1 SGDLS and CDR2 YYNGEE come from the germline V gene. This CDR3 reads CASSVEGDSYNEQFF. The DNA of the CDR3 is TGTGCCAGCAGCGTAGAGGGGGACTCCTACAATGAGCAGTTCTTC.

This CDR3 is CAISSAGDKQETQYF. The CDR3 nucleotides are TGTGCCATCAGTAGCGCGGGGGACAAACAAGAGACCCAGTACTTC. This chain connects TRBV10-3 to TRBJ2-5, with a weak D call TRBD2 (7 bases). The germline gives CDR1 ENHRY, CDR2 SYGVKD. Trimming took 5 bases from V and 2 from J, leaving 15 bases between them. The CDR3 sequence is 15 residues long.

The CDR3 sequence is CASSPLPDRAPEQYF. The CDR3 nucleotides are TGTGCCAGCAGCCCACTACCCGACAGGGCGCCAGAGCAGTACTTC. This rearrangement joins TRBV9 to TRBJ2-7, with TRBD1 matching over 7 bases. Trimming took 4 bases from V and 7 from J; bases not matched to a gene: 14. The germline gives CDR1 SGDLS, CDR2 YYNGEE. The CDR3 is made up of 15 amino acids.

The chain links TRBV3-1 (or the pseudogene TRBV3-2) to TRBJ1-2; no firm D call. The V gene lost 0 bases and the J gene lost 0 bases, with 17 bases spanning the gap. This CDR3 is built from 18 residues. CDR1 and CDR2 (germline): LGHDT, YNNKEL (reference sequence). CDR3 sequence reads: CASSQDWGAGKSNYGYTF. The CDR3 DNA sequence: TGTGCCAGCAGCCAAGATTGGGGAGCAGGCAAGTCTAACTATGGCTACACCTTC.

The CDR3 DNA sequence: TGTGCCAGCAGCCAAGTCTCCCCGGGAGGCGAGCAGTACTTC. Its protein is CASSQVSPGGEQYF. The chain combines TRBV4-2 with TRBJ2-7, with 7 positions matching TRBD2. Trimming took 1 base from V and 6 from J; bases not matched to a gene: 6. Germline V lookup: CDR1 LGHNA, CDR2 YNFKEQ. The CDR3 has 14 residues.

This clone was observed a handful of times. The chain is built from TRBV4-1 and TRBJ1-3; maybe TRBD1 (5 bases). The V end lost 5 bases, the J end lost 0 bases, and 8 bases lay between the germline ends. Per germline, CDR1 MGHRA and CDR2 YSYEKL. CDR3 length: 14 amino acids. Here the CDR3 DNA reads TGCGCCAGCAGCGGTGACAGCTCTGGAAACACCATATATTTT. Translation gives CASSGDSSGNTIYF.

In nucleotides, the CDR3 is TGTGCCAGTAGTTACGGACAGGGTTCGGCCAAAAACATTCAGTACTTC. Translated, it gives CASSYGQGSAKNIQYF. The chain joins TRBV19 to TRBJ2-4; TRBD1 aligns across 8 bases. V was pared by 5 bases and J by 1 base, with 7 bases of the junction left unmatched. Germline V gene data show CDR1 as LNHDA and CDR2 as SQIVND (reference sequence). This CDR3 has 16 residues.

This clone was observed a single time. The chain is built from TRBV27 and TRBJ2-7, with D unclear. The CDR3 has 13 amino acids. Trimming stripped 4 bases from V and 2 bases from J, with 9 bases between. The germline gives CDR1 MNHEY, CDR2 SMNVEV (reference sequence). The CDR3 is CASSYAKPYEQYF. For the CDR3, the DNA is TGTGCCAGCAGTTACGCGAAGCCCTACGAGCAGTACTTC.

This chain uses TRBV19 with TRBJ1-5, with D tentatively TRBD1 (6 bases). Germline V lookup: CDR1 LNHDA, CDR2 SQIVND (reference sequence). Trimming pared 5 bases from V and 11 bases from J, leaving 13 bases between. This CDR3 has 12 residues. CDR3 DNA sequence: TGTGCCAGTAGTTTATCAGGGGAGACCCAGCATTTT. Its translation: CASSLSGETQHF.

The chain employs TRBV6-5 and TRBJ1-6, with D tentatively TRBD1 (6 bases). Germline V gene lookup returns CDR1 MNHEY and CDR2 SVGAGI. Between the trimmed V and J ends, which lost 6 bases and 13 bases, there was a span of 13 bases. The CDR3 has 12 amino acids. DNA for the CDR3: TGTGCCAGCAGACCTAACAGGGCCCCCCTCCACTTT. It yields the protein CASRPNRAPLHF.

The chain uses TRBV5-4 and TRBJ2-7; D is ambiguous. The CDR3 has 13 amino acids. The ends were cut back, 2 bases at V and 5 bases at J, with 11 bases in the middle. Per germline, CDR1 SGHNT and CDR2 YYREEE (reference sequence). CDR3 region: CASSLVHRDEQYF. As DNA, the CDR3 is TGTGCCAGCAGCTTAGTCCACAGAGACGAGCAGTACTTC.

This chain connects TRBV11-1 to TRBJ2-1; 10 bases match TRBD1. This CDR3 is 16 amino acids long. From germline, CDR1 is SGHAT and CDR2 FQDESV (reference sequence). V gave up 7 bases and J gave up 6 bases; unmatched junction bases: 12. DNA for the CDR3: TGTGCCAGCACCCCGCTAGAGGACAGGGGGGGCAATGAGCAGTTCTTC. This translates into CASTPLEDRGGNEQFF.

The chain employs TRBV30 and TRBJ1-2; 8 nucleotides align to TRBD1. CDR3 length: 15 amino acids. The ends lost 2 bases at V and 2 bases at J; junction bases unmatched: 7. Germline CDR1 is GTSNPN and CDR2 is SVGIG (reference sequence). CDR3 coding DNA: TGTGCCTGGAGTCCATCTCGGACAGGGAACTATGGCTACACCTTC. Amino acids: CAWSPSRTGNYGYTF.

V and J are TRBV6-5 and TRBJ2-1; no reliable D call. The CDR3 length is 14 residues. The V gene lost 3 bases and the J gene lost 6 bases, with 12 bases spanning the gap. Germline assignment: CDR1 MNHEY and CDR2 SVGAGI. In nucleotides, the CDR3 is TGTGCCAGCAGTTATTCTCCTAGTGCCAATGAGCAGTTCTTC. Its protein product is CASSYSPSANEQFF.

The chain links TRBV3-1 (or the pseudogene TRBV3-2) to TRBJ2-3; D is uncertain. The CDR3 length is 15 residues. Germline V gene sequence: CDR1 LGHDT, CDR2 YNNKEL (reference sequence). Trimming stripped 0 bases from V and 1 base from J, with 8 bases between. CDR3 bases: TGTGCCAGCAGCCAAGATCCGAGGCGCACAGATACGCAGTATTTT. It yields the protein CASSQDPRRTDTQYF.

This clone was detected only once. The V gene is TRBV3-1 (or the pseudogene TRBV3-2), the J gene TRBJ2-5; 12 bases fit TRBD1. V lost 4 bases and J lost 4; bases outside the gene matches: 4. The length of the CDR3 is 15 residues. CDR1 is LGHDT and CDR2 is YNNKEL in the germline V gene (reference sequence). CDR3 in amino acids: CASSLGTGGRETQYF. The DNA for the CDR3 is TGTGCCAGCAGCCTCGGGACAGGGGGCCGAGAGACCCAGTACTTC.

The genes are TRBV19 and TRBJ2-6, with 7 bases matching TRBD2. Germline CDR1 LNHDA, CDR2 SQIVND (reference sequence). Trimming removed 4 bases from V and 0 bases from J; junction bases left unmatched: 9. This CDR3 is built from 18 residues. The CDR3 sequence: CASSRAGDAISGANVLTF. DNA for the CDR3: TGTGCCAGTAGTAGGGCGGGGGACGCCATCTCTGGGGCCAACGTCCTGACTTTC.

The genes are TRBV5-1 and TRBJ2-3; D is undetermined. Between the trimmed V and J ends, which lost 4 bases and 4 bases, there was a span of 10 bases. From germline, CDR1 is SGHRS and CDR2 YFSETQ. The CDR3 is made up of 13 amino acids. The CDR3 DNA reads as TGCGCCAGCAGCCTGAAGCGAGCAGATACGCAGTATTTT. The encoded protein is CASSLKRADTQYF.

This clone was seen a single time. Written as DNA, the CDR3 is TGTGCCAGCAGCTTAGCAACGGGACAGTCCTACGAGCAGTACTTC. Translated: CASSLATGQSYEQYF. The rearrangement joins TRBV7-2 to TRBJ2-7; 7 positions match TRBD1. V gave up 0 bases and J gave up 1 base; unmatched junction bases: 3. This CDR3 contains 15 residues. Germline-derived CDR1 and CDR2 are SGHTA and FQGNSA.

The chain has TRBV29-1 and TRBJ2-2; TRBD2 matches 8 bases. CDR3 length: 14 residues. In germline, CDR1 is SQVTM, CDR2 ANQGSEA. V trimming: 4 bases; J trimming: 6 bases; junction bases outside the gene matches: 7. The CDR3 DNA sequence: TGCAGCGTTGGGAGCGGGAGTGAGGCCGGGGAGCTGTTTTTT. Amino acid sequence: CSVGSGSEAGELFF.

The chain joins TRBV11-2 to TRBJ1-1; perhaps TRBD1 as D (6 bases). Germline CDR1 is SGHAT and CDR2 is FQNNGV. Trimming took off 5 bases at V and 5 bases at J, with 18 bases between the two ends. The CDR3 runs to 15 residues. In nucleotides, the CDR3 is TGTGCCAGCAGCCGCCGGGGAGGGGGAGAAACTGAAGCTTTCTTT. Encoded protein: CASSRRGGGETEAFF.